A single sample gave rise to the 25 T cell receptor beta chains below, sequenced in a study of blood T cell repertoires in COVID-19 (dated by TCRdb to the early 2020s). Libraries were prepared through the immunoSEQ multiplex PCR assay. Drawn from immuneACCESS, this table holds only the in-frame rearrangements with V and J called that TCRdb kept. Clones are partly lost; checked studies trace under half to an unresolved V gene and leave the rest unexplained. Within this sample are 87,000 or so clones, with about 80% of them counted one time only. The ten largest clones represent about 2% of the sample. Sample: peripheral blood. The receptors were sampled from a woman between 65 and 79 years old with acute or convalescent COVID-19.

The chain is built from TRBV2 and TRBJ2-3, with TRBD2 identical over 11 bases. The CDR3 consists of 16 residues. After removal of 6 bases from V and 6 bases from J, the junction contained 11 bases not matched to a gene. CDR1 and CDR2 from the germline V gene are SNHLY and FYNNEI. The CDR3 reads CASRELAGAPGDTQYF. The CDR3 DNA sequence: TGTGCCAGCAGGGAACTAGCGGGGGCCCCAGGGGATACGCAGTATTTT.

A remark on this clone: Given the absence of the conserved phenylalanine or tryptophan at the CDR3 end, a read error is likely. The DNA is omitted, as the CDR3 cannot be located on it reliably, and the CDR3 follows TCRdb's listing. The CDR3 protein is CSVEELYRIGTGGIFS. This chain uses TRBV29-1 with TRBJ1-2; the D call TRBD1 from the table was never checked on the DNA. Including both end residues, the CDR3 is 16 amino acids long. The germline gives CDR1 SQVTM, CDR2 ANQGSEA.

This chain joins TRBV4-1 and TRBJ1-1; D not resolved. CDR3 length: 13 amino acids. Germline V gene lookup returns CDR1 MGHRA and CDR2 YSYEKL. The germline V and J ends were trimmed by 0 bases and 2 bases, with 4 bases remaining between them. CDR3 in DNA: TGCGCCAGCAGCCAAGATCGTAACACTGAAGCTTTCTTT. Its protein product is CASSQDRNTEAFF.

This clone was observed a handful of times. CDR3 protein: CASSFKHSNQPQHF. The CDR3 DNA reads as TGTGCCAGCAGCTTTAAGCACAGCAATCAGCCCCAGCATTTT. This chain joins TRBV7-2 and TRBJ1-5, with no clear D. Trimming stripped 3 bases from V and 1 base from J, with 7 bases between. The germline V gene encodes CDR1 SGHTA and CDR2 FQGNSA. This CDR3 has 14 amino acids.

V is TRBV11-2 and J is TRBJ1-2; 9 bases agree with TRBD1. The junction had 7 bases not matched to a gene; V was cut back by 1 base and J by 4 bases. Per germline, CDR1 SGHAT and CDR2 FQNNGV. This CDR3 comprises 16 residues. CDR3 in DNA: TGTGCCAGCAGCTTAGTGACAGGGGGTGGTTTCTATGGCTACACCTTC. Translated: CASSLVTGGGFYGYTF.

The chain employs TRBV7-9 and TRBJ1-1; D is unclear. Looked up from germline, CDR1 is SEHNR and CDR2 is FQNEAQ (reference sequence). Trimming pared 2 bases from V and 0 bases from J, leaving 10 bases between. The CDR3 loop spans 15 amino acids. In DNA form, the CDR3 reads TGTGCCAGCAGCTTATTTCACAGTTTGAACACTGAAGCTTTCTTT. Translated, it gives CASSLFHSLNTEAFF.

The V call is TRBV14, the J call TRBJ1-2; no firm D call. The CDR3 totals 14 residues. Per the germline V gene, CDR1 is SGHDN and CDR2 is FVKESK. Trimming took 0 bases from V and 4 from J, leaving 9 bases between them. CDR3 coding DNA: TGTGCCAGCAGCCAAGACAGACTTAGCTATGGCTACACCTTC. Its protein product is CASSQDRLSYGYTF.

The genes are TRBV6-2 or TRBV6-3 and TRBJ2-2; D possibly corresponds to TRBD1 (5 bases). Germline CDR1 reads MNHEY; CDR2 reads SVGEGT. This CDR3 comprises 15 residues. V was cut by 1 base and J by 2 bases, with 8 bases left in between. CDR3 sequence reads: CASSYWTTNTGELFF. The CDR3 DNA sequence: TGTGCCAGCAGTTACTGGACAACTAACACCGGGGAGCTGTTTTTT.

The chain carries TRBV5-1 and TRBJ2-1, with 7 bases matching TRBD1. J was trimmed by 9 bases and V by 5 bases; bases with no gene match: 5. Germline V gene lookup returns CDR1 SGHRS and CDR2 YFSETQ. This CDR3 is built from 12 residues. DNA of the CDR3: TGCGCCAGCAGGGTCGACAGGGCTGAGCAGTTCTTC. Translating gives CASRVDRAEQFF.

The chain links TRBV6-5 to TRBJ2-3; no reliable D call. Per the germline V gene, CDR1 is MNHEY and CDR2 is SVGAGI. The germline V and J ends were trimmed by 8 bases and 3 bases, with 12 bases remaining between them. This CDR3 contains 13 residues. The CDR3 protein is CASDRQPTDTQYF. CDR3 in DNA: TGTGCCAGCGATAGACAACCTACAGATACGCAGTATTTT.

CDR3 bases: TGTGCCAGCAGACCGGCCGGACAGGGGGGCTATGGCTACACCTTC. Amino acid sequence: CASRPAGQGGYGYTF. The chain has TRBV2 and TRBJ1-2, with 10 bases matching TRBD1. With V trimmed by 6 bases and J by 4 bases, 8 bases remained unmatched. Germline V gives CDR1 SNHLY, CDR2 FYNNEI. CDR3 length: 15 amino acids. The full variable domain, its missing parts supplied by reference TRBV2 and TRBJ1-2, is EPEVTQTPSHQVTQMGQEVILRCVPISNHLYFYWYRQILGQKVEFLVSFYNNEISEKSEIFDDQFSVERPDGSNFTLKIRSTKLEDSAMYFCASRPAGQGGYGYTFGSGTRLTVV.

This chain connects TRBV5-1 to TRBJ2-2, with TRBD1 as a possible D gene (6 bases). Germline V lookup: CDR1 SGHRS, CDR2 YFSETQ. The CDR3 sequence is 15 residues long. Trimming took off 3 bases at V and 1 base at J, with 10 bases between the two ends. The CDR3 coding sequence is TGCGCCAGCAGCTCAGGGGCAGGGAACACCGGGGAGCTGTTTTTT. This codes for CASSSGAGNTGELFF.

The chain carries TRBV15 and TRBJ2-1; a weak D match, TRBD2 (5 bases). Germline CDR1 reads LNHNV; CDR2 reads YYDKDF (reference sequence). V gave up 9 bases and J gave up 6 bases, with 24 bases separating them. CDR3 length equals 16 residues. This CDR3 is CATRVLASWGSNEQFF. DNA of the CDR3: TGTGCCACTAGAGTCCTAGCTTCCTGGGGTTCCAATGAGCAGTTCTTC.

In nucleotides, the CDR3 is TGTGCCAGCAGTCTAGCGGGGGCGAACACCGGGGAGCTGTTTTTT. This translates into CASSLAGANTGELFF. V gene TRBV3-1 (or the pseudogene TRBV3-2) combines with J gene TRBJ2-2; TRBD2 matches 10 bases. V shed 6 bases, J shed 0 bases, and the junction held 1 base outside the gene matches. Germline values: CDR1 LGHDT, CDR2 YNNKEL (reference sequence). CDR3 size: 15 residues.

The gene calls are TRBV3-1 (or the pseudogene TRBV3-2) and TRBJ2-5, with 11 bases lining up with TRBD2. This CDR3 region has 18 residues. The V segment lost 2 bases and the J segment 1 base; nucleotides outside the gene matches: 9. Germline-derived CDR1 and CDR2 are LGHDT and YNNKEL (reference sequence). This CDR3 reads CASSQSASGGPIQETQYF. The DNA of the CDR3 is TGTGCCAGCAGCCAATCGGCTAGCGGGGGGCCGATCCAAGAGACCCAGTACTTC.

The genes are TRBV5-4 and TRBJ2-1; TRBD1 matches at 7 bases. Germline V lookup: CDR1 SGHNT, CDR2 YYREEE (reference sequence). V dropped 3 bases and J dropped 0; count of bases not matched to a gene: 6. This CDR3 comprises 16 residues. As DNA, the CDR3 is TGTGCCAGCAGCTGGGGACAGTTCGGCTCCTACAATGAGCAGTTCTTC. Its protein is CASSWGQFGSYNEQFF.

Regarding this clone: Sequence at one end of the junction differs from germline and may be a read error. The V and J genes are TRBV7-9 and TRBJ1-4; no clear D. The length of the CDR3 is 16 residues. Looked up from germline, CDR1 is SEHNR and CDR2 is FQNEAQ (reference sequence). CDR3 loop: CASNLALPATNEKLFF. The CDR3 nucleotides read TGTGCCAGCAACTTAGCGCTGCCGGCAACTAATGAAAAACTGTTTTTT.

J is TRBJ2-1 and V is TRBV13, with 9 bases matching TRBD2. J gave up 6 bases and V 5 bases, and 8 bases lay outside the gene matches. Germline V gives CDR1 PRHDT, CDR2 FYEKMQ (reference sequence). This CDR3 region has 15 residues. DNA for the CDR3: TGTGCCAGCAGCCGAAGTAGCGGGGGAGTCAATGAGCAGTTCTTC. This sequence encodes CASSRSSGGVNEQFF.

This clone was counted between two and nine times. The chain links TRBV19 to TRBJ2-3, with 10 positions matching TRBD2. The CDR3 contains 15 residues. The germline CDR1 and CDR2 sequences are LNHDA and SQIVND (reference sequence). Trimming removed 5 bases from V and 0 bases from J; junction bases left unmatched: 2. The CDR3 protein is CASSLGLASTDTQYF. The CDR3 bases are TGTGCCAGTAGTCTGGGACTAGCGAGCACAGATACGCAGTATTTT.

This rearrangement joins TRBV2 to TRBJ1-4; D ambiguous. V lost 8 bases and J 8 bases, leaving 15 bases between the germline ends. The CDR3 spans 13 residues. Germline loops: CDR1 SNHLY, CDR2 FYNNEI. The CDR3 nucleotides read TGTGCCAGCGTTGAGGGTAGCGAGGAAAAACTGTTTTTT. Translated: CASVEGSEEKLFF.

The CDR3 here is CASRTGGSYNSPLHF. CDR3 nucleotides: TGCGCCAGCAGGACAGGGGGCTCCTATAATTCACCCCTCCACTTT. The chain recombines TRBV10-2 with TRBJ1-6, with TRBD1 matching over 9 bases. Germline CDR1 WSHSY, CDR2 SAAADI. The CDR3 loop spans 15 amino acids. The V segment lost 6 bases and the J segment 0 bases; nucleotides outside the gene matches: 0.

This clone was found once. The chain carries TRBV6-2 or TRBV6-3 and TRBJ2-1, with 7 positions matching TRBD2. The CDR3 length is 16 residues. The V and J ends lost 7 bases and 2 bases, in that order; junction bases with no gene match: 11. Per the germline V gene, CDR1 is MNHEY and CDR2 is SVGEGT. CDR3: CASNPSPGGPYNEQFF. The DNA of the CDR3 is TGTGCCAGCAACCCTTCTCCGGGGGGACCCTACAATGAGCAGTTCTTC.

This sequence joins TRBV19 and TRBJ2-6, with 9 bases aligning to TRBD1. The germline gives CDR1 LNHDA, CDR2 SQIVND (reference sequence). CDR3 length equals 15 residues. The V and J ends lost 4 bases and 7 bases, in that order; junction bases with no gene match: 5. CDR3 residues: CASSTRQGDANVLTF. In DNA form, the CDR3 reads TGTGCCAGTAGTACCCGACAGGGGGACGCCAACGTCCTGACTTTC. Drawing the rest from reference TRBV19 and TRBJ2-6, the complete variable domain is DGGITQSPKYLFRKEGQNVTLSCEQNLNHDAMYWYRQDPGQGLRLIYYSQIVNDFQKGDIAEGYSVSREKKESFPLTVTSAQKNPTAFYLCASSTRQGDANVLTFGAGSRLTVL.

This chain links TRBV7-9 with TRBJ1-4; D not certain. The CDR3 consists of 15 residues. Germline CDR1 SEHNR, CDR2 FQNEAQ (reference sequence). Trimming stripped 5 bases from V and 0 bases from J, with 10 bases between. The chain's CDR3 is CASSRHVATNEKLFF. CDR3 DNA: TGTGCCAGCAGCCGACATGTTGCAACTAATGAAAAACTGTTTTTT.

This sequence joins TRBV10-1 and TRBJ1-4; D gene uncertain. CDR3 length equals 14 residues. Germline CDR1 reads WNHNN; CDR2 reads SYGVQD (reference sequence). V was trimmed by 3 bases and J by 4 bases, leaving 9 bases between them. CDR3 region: CASSDRRDNEKLFF. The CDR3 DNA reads TGCGCCAGCAGTGATCGTAGAGATAATGAAAAACTGTTTTTT.